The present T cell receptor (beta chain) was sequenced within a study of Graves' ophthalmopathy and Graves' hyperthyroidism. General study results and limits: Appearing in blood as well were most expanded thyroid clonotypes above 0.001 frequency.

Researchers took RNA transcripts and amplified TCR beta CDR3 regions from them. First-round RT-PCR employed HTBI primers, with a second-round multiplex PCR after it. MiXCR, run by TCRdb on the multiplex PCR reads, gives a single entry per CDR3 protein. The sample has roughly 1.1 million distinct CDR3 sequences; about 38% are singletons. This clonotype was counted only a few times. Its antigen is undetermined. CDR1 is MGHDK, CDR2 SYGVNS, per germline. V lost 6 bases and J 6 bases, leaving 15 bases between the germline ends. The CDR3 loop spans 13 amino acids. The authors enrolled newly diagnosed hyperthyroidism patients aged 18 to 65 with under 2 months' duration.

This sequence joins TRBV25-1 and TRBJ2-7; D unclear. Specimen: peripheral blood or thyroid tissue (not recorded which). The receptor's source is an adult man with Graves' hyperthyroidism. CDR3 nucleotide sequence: TGTGCCAGCAGGGACCGCTCAGGAATCGAGCAGTACTTC. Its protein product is CASRDRSGIEQYF.